Sequencing of this T cell receptor (beta chain) was carried out in a study of beta chain features in type 1 diabetes. General observations from the study: Type 1 diabetes patients had moderately but significantly shorter TCRB CDR3s in all four CD4+ subsets. TCRB rearrangement may or may not be influenced by HLA type; here this remained unresolved.

Of note for this clone: Its antigen is unknown.

cDNA synthesis used the whole RNA isolate, giving expressed TCRB sequences. Sequencing was performed with immunoSEQ multiplex PCR; in TCRdb, only in-frame clones are kept and a portion is missing. The sample shows 300,000 to 400,000 clones, about 12% of them seen only once. Per germline, CDR1 SQVTM and CDR2 ANQGSEA. The junction had 4 bases not matched to a gene; V was cut back by 7 bases and J by 2 bases. The CDR3 extends over 12 amino acids. Without exception, sorted populations had purity beyond 98%. The chain has TRBV29-1 and TRBJ2-7, with TRBD1 matching 8 bases. Sequenced input: naive CD4+ T cells from blood. The TCR originated in a young man in good health. The CDR3 coding sequence is TGCAGCGCCCGGACAGGGCCCTACGAGCAGTACTTC. Protein sequence: CSARTGPYEQYF.